The 15 T cell receptor beta chains below all came from one sample that was sequenced in a study of blood T cell repertoires in COVID-19. Method: immunoSEQ multiplex PCR; TCRdb's copy keeps in-frame clones and lacks some. This sample carries approximately 150,000 clones, about nine tenths of them seen once, and the ten largest clones take roughly 37%. Source material: peripheral blood. Source of these receptors: a man aged 45-65 years who had recovered from COVID-19.

The DNA of the CDR3 is TGTGCCAGCAGCCCTCGTCGGATTGGACTTAACTATGGCTACACCTTC. It yields the protein CASSPRRIGLNYGYTF. This chain links TRBV7-9 with TRBJ1-2; D gene ambiguous. Looked up from germline, CDR1 is SEHNR and CDR2 is FQNEAQ (reference sequence). Trimming took 5 bases from V and 1 from J, leaving 17 bases between them. The CDR3 is 16 amino acids.

The chain carries TRBV9 and TRBJ1-6; TRBD1 matches at 7 bases. V was clipped by 0 bases and J by 7 bases; unmatched bases: 4. Germline V gives CDR1 SGDLS, CDR2 YYNGEE. The CDR3 totals 15 residues. The CDR3 coding sequence is TGTGCCAGCAGCGTAGGCAGGGGGAGAAATTCACCCCTCCACTTT. This translates into CASSVGRGRNSPLHF.

The chain has TRBV7-2 and TRBJ1-1; unclear D gene. V lost 5 bases and J 8 bases, leaving 18 bases between the germline ends. The germline gives CDR1 SGHTA, CDR2 FQGNSA. CDR3 size: 14 residues. CDR3 DNA: TGTGCCAGCAGCCTAATCGTATCAGCGGGGGAAGCTTTCTTT. As protein: CASSLIVSAGEAFF.

The chain uses TRBV6-5 and TRBJ2-2, with 7 positions matching TRBD2. V trimming: 7 bases; J trimming: 3 bases; junction bases outside the gene matches: 8. CDR3 length: 15 amino acids. CDR1 and CDR2 from the germline V gene are MNHEY and SVGAGI. The CDR3 sequence is CASTKASGHTGELFF. CDR3 sequence (DNA): TGTGCCAGCACCAAAGCTAGCGGACACACCGGGGAGCTGTTTTTT.

CDR3 loop: CAANTGGGSPLHF. The CDR3 DNA sequence: TGTGCCGCGAACACAGGGGGCGGTTCACCCCTCCACTTT. The rearrangement joins TRBV19 to TRBJ1-6, with 9 bases matching TRBD1. The CDR3 contains 13 residues. Looked up from germline, CDR1 is LNHDA and CDR2 is SQIVND (reference sequence). V trimming: 11 bases; J trimming: 9 bases; junction bases outside the gene matches: 8.

The chain has TRBV5-1 and TRBJ2-3; D not resolved. Looked up from germline, CDR1 is SGHRS and CDR2 is YFSETQ. With 1 base removed from V and 8 bases from J, the gap between germline ends came to 17 bases. There are 15 residues in the CDR3. CDR3 bases: TGCGCCAGCAGCTTGTATGGCGCGGCCGATGGTACGCAGTATTTT. This sequence encodes CASSLYGAADGTQYF.

In this sample, this clone turned up once. The rearrangement uses TRBV29-1 and TRBJ2-3; D may be TRBD1 (6 bases). The V and J ends lost 4 bases and 6 bases respectively, with 17 bases between them. The CDR3 runs to 14 residues. CDR1 and CDR2 from the germline V gene are SQVTM and ANQGSEA. CDR3 in DNA: TGCAGCGTTGGAAGCAGGGGCCGTGTGGATACGCAGTATTTT. Translation: CSVGSRGRVDTQYF.

V and J are TRBV5-1 and TRBJ2-2; 10 nucleotides match TRBD2. CDR3 length equals 17 residues. The germline V gene has CDR1 SGHRS and CDR2 YFSETQ. With V trimmed by 4 bases and J by 4 bases, 10 bases remained unmatched. This chain's CDR3 is CASSDTSSGGVTGELFF. The CDR3 nucleotides are TGCGCCAGCAGCGACACCTCTAGCGGGGGCGTCACCGGGGAGCTGTTTTTT.

V usage is TRBV6-5 and J usage is TRBJ1-5, with TRBD1 matching 9 bases. The CDR3 runs to 15 residues. The V segment lost 7 bases and the J segment 5 bases; nucleotides outside the gene matches: 9. The germline V gene has CDR1 MNHEY and CDR2 SVGAGI. As DNA, the CDR3 is TGTGCCAGCAACCCGACAGGGGGATACCATCAGCCCCAGCATTTT. Its protein product is CASNPTGGYHQPQHF.

This clone has a single count. In DNA, the CDR3 is TGTGCCAGCAGCTTATACCCCGCGCTAGCGGGGGGAAACGGGGAGCTGTTTTTT. Its protein is CASSLYPALAGGNGELFF. J is TRBJ2-2 and V is TRBV7-9; TRBD2 matches 11 bases. The germline gives CDR1 SEHNR, CDR2 FQNEAQ (reference sequence). V trimming: 2 bases; J trimming: 7 bases; junction bases outside the gene matches: 12. The CDR3 is 18 amino acids.

This clone was found a few times. This rearrangement joins TRBV14 to TRBJ1-3; D is unclear. V was trimmed by 2 bases and J by 1 base, leaving 3 bases between them. Germline V gene lookup returns CDR1 SGHDN and CDR2 FVKESK. The CDR3 sequence is 13 residues long. As DNA, the CDR3 is TGTGCCAGCAGCCAACCTTCTGGAAACACCATATATTTT. As protein: CASSQPSGNTIYF. Together with reference TRBV14 and TRBJ1-3, the CDR3 gives the full variable domain: EAGVTQFPSHSVIEKGQTVTLRCDPISGHDNLYWYRRVMGKEIKFLLHFVKESKQDESGMPNNRFLAERTGGTYSTLKVQPAELEDSGVYFCASSQPSGNTIYFGEGSWLTVV.

The genes are TRBV6-2 or TRBV6-3 and TRBJ1-2; D may be TRBD1 (6 bases). CDR1 is MNHEY, CDR2 SVGEGT, per germline. Trimming took off 6 bases at V and 4 bases at J, with 21 bases between the two ends. This CDR3 comprises 16 residues. The CDR3 region has the DNA TGTGCCAGCAGCGACGGGACACGAACCTCCCTCTATGGCTACACCTTC. As protein: CASSDGTRTSLYGYTF.

This chain links TRBV12-5 with TRBJ2-5; TRBD1 aligns across 7 bases. From germline, CDR1 is LGHNT and CDR2 FRNRAP. This CDR3 spans 15 amino acids. V trimming: 5 bases; J trimming: 2 bases; junction bases outside the gene matches: 8. CDR3 amino acids: CASGPGTASQETQYF. For the CDR3, the DNA is TGTGCTAGTGGTCCGGGGACAGCTTCTCAAGAGACCCAGTACTTC. The full variable domain, in which reference TRBV12-5 and TRBJ2-5 provide the parts outside the CDR3, is DARVTQTPRHKVTEMGQEVTMRCQPILGHNTVFWYRQTMMQGLELLAYFRNRAPLDDSGMPKDRFSAEMPDATLATLKIQPSEPRDSAVYFCASGPGTASQETQYFGPGTRLLVL.

V usage is TRBV27 and J usage is TRBJ1-2, with 8 bases identical to TRBD1. V shed 6 bases, J shed 8 bases, and the junction held 14 bases outside the gene matches. Germline V lookup: CDR1 MNHEY, CDR2 SMNVEV (reference sequence). The CDR3 length is 15 residues. Written as DNA, the CDR3 is TGTGCCAGCAGGGAACGGACAGGGAGACAAGACGGCTACACCTTC. It is translated as CASRERTGRQDGYTF.

This clone came up once. V is TRBV18 and J is TRBJ1-2; 10 nucleotides agree with TRBD1. CDR3 length: 20 amino acids. Germline CDR1 is KGHSH and CDR2 is LQKENI. V lost 6 bases, J lost 3 bases, and 22 bases stayed unmatched. Here the CDR3 DNA reads TGTGCCAGCTCCCCTCAACCCCCCACATGGACAGGGGGTAGGTACTATGGCTACACCTTC. Translation: CASSPQPPTWTGGRYYGYTF.